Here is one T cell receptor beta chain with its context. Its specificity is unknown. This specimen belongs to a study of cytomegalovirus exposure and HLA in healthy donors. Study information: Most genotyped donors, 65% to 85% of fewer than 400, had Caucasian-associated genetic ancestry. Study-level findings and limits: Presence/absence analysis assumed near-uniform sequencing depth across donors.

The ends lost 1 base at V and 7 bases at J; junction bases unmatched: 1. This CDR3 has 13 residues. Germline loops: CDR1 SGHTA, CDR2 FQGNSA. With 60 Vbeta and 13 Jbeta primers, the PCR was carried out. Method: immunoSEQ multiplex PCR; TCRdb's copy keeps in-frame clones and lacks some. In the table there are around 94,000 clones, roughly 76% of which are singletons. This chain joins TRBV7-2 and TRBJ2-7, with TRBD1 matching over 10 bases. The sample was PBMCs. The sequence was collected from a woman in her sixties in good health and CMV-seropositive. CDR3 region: CASSLVGQGEQYF. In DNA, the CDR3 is TGTGCCAGCAGCTTAGTGGGACAGGGGGAGCAGTACTTC. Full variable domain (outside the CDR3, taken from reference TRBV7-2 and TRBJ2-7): GAGVSQSPSNKVTEKGKDVELRCDPISGHTALYWYRQSLGQGLEFLIYFQGNSAPDKSGLPSDRFSAERTGGSVSTLTIQRTQQEDSAVYLCASSLVGQGEQYFGPGTRLTVT.